These 24 T cell receptor beta chains were all obtained from the same sample, sequenced in a study of blood T cell repertoires in COVID-19. Profiled with immunoSEQ multiplex PCR; TCRdb holds only in-frame clones, not every one. This table has roughly 64,000 clones, 80% to 90% appearing once. Sequences were obtained from peripheral blood. The receptors come from a man aged 40-49 years with acute or convalescent COVID-19.

The J gene is TRBJ1-5, the V gene TRBV4-2; 8 nucleotides match TRBD1. Germline V gene data show CDR1 as LGHNA and CDR2 as YNFKEQ. V was clipped by 0 bases and J by 4 bases; unmatched bases: 5. This CDR3 is built from 16 residues. CDR3 sequence: CASSQDRGQGNQPQHF. CDR3 DNA: TGTGCCAGCAGCCAAGATAGAGGACAGGGTAATCAGCCCCAGCATTTT.

The genes are TRBV30 and TRBJ1-5; 8 bases map to TRBD1. Germline-derived CDR1 and CDR2 are GTSNPN and SVGIG (reference sequence). The V and J ends lost 2 bases and 5 bases, in that order; junction bases with no gene match: 8. This CDR3 has 15 amino acids. DNA of the CDR3: TGTGCCTGGAGTATTCGGACAGGGAGAGATCAGCCCCAGCATTTT. This encodes CAWSIRTGRDQPQHF.

The genes are TRBV9 and TRBJ1-2, with a possible D match to TRBD1 (5 bases). The V gene's germline CDR1 is SGDLS and CDR2 YYNGEE. The CDR3 has 13 residues. The V end lost 0 bases, the J end lost 2 bases, and 5 bases lay between the germline ends. This chain's CDR3 is CASSVDRNYGYTF. CDR3 coding DNA: TGTGCCAGCAGCGTAGACAGGAACTATGGCTACACCTTC.

V gene TRBV11-3 combines with J gene TRBJ2-3; D is undetermined. CDR1 and CDR2 from the germline V gene are SGHNT and YENEEA. V lost 5 bases and J 0 bases, leaving 6 bases between the germline ends. The CDR3 extends over 13 amino acids. CDR3: CASSRTSTDTQYF. CDR3 DNA: TGTGCCAGCAGCCGCACTAGCACAGATACGCAGTATTTT. Complete variable domain (other parts from reference TRBV11-3 and TRBJ2-3): EAGVVQSPRYKIIEKKQPVAFWCNPISGHNTLYWYLQNLGQGPELLIRYENEEAVDDSQLPKDRFSAERLKGVDSTLKIQPAELGDSAVYLCASSRTSTDTQYFGPGTRLTVL.

The chain links TRBV4-1 to TRBJ1-1; no firm D call. The CDR3 sequence is 15 residues long. V was trimmed by 2 bases and J by 7 bases, leaving 17 bases between them. Per germline, CDR1 MGHRA and CDR2 YSYEKL. For the CDR3, the DNA is TGCGCCAGCAGCCAATCCTCTGCAGACACCCTTGAAGCTTTCTTT. Protein product: CASSQSSADTLEAFF.

The CDR3 DNA reads TGTGCCAGCAGTGAAAGGCAGGGCCTCCACTTT. It is translated as CASSERQGLHF. The rearrangement joins TRBV25-1 to TRBJ1-6; D possibly corresponds to TRBD1 (5 bases). Looked up from germline, CDR1 is MGHDK and CDR2 is SYGVNS. The CDR3 has 11 amino acids. V gave up 2 bases and J gave up 15 bases, with 8 bases separating them.

CDR3 protein: CAWSGGRGQDTQYF. CDR3 nucleotides: TGTGCCTGGAGTGGGGGCAGGGGGCAAGATACGCAGTATTTT. This chain uses TRBV30 with TRBJ2-3; the match to TRBD1 covers 8 bases. Looked up from germline, CDR1 is GTSNPN and CDR2 is SVGIG (reference sequence). Losses at the gene ends were 1 base for V and 5 bases for J; bases not matched to a gene: 5. This CDR3 spans 14 amino acids.

This chain uses TRBV5-4 with TRBJ1-1, with unresolved D. The germline V gene has CDR1 SGHNT and CDR2 YYREEE (reference sequence). The CDR3 has 13 residues. V lost 2 bases and J lost 1, with 6 bases in between. This CDR3 is CASSFQKNTEAFF. CDR3 sequence (DNA): TGTGCCAGCAGCTTTCAAAAGAACACTGAAGCTTTCTTT. The variable domain in full, completed from reference TRBV5-4 and TRBJ1-1, reads ETGVTQSPTHLIKTRGQQVTLRCSSQSGHNTVSWYQQALGQGPQFIFQYYREEENGRGNFPPRFSGLQFPNYSSELNVNALELDDSALYLCASSFQKNTEAFFGQGTRLTVV.

The chain couples TRBV7-9 to TRBJ1-5, with a weak D call TRBD1 (5 bases). CDR1 and CDR2 (germline): SEHNR, FQNEAQ (reference sequence). There are 15 residues in the CDR3. The V gene lost 4 bases and the J gene lost 4 bases, with 14 bases spanning the gap. The CDR3 loop reads CASSSGTRQNQPQHF. The CDR3 DNA sequence: TGTGCCAGCAGCTCCGGGACTCGCCAAAATCAGCCCCAGCATTTT.

This chain uses TRBV5-6 with TRBJ2-7; 11 nucleotides line up with TRBD1. The CDR3 sequence is 14 residues long. CDR1 is SGHDT and CDR2 is YYEEEE in the germline V gene. J lost 2 bases, V lost 4 bases, and 2 bases had no gene match. The CDR3 nucleotides read TGTGCCAGCAGCCAGGGACAGGGGGCCTACGAGCAGTACTTC. It specifies CASSQGQGAYEQYF.

The genes are TRBV30 and TRBJ2-3; 8 bases align to TRBD2. Germline V gene sequence: CDR1 GTSNPN, CDR2 SVGIG (reference sequence). The CDR3 sequence is 17 residues long. With 1 base clipped from V and 0 bases from J, the junction kept 9 bases outside the gene matches. CDR3 loop: CAWSAGGGLRSTDTQYF. CDR3 nucleotides: TGTGCCTGGAGTGCGGGGGGGGGTCTAAGGAGCACAGATACGCAGTATTTT.

CDR3 nucleotides: TGTGCCAGCAGCTGGGACTCCAATTCACCCCTCCACTTT. Its translation is CASSWDSNSPLHF. V is TRBV7-3 and J is TRBJ1-6, with a possible D match to TRBD1 (5 bases). Deletions cut 4 bases from V and 7 bases from J, with 8 bases between. The length of the CDR3 is 13 residues. CDR1 and CDR2 from the germline V gene are SGHTA and FQGTGA.

The chain joins TRBV27 to TRBJ1-6; TRBD1 might be the D (5 bases). Trimming shortened V by 2 bases and J by 7 bases, and 12 bases separated the two germline ends. Germline CDR1 and CDR2: MNHEY and SMNVEV (reference sequence). CDR3 length equals 15 residues. CDR3 loop: CASSLHQGTNSPLHF. The CDR3 coding sequence is TGTGCCAGCAGTTTACATCAGGGCACCAATTCACCCCTCCACTTT.

The chain carries TRBV14 and TRBJ1-6; D ambiguous. CDR3 size: 12 residues. Trimming took off 4 bases at V and 8 bases at J, with 6 bases between the two ends. Germline assignment: CDR1 SGHDN and CDR2 FVKESK. The CDR3 sequence: CASSRNYSPLHF. CDR3 nucleotides: TGTGCCAGCAGCCGTAACTATTCACCCCTCCACTTT.

The J gene is TRBJ1-5, the V gene TRBV15; D ambiguous. The ends were cut back, 0 bases at V and 4 bases at J, with 7 bases in the middle. This CDR3 has 14 amino acids. In germline, CDR1 is LNHNV, CDR2 YYDKDF (reference sequence). The CDR3 loop reads CATSRDRINQPQHF. The CDR3, as DNA: TGTGCCACCAGCAGAGACAGGATTAATCAGCCCCAGCATTTT.

The chain uses TRBV19 and TRBJ2-3; possible D gene TRBD2, 6 bases. Trimming shortened V by 5 bases and J by 3 bases, and 12 bases separated the two germline ends. Germline-derived CDR1 and CDR2 are LNHDA and SQIVND (reference sequence). The CDR3 has 14 amino acids. The CDR3 loop reads CASSWGTSTDTQYF. CDR3 coding DNA: TGTGCCAGTAGTTGGGGGACTTCAACAGATACGCAGTATTTT.

The J gene is TRBJ1-1, the V gene TRBV2; possible D gene TRBD1, 6 bases. The CDR3 covers 15 residues. Trimming cost V 6 bases and J 0 bases, with 14 bases left between them. Germline V gives CDR1 SNHLY, CDR2 FYNNEI. CDR3 sequence (DNA): TGTGCCAGCAGATGGACAGTCATAATGAACACTGAAGCTTTCTTT. Its protein product is CASRWTVIMNTEAFF.

The gene calls are TRBV9 and TRBJ1-4, with unresolved D. There are 15 residues in the CDR3. In germline, CDR1 is SGDLS, CDR2 YYNGEE. Deletions cut 0 bases from V and 3 bases from J, with 9 bases between. CDR3 protein: CASSVGAPPNEKLFF. The CDR3 DNA sequence: TGTGCCAGCAGCGTAGGCGCTCCTCCTAATGAAAAACTGTTTTTT. Supplemented by reference TRBV9 and TRBJ1-4, the full variable domain reads DSGVTQTPKHLITATGQRVTLRCSPRSGDLSVYWYQQSLDQGLQFLIQYYNGEERAKGNILERFSAQQFPDLHSELNLSSLELGDSALYFCASSVGAPPNEKLFFGSGTQLSVL.

V usage is TRBV6-1 and J usage is TRBJ1-2; tentative D call: TRBD1 (6 bases). The CDR3 extends over 14 amino acids. Germline CDR1 is MNHNS and CDR2 is SASEGT. The V gene lost 7 bases and the J gene lost 6 bases, with 18 bases spanning the gap. DNA for the CDR3: TGTGCCAGCACCATGACAGGAGCACGAAATGGCTACACCTTC. Its translation: CASTMTGARNGYTF.

The V call is TRBV2, the J call TRBJ2-3; D is possibly TRBD1 (6 bases). The CDR3 is 16 amino acids. Looked up from germline, CDR1 is SNHLY and CDR2 is FYNNEI. The germline V and J ends were trimmed by 4 bases and 0 bases, with 14 bases remaining between them. Here the CDR3 DNA reads TGTGCCAGCAGTGCGGACAGTCAGGTTAGCACAGATACGCAGTATTTT. It yields the protein CASSADSQVSTDTQYF.

This chain connects TRBV19 to TRBJ1-2; D not resolved. The CDR3 runs to 12 residues. In germline, CDR1 is LNHDA, CDR2 SQIVND (reference sequence). Between the trimmed V and J ends, which lost 4 bases and 3 bases, there was a span of 6 bases. The DNA for the CDR3 is TGTGCCAGTAGTAAGGAGTACTATGGCTACACCTTC. Its protein product is CASSKEYYGYTF.

The gene calls are TRBV28 and TRBJ1-4, with 7 bases fitting TRBD1. This CDR3 region has 13 residues. Looked up from germline, CDR1 is MDHEN and CDR2 is SYDVKM. V was pared by 6 bases and J by 4 bases, with 2 bases of the junction left unmatched. CDR3 in DNA: TGTGCCAGCAGACCAGGGGGTAATGAAAAACTGTTTTTT. Its protein product is CASRPGGNEKLFF.

A single count supports this clone. The V and J genes are TRBV5-6 and TRBJ2-1; 7 nucleotides align to TRBD1. CDR1 SGHDT and CDR2 YYEEEE come from the germline V gene. The CDR3 extends over 14 amino acids. V gave up 4 bases and J gave up 4 bases; unmatched junction bases: 5. The CDR3 reads CASSTGQSYNEQFF. As DNA, the CDR3 is TGTGCCAGCAGCACGGGACAGAGTTACAATGAGCAGTTCTTC.

The sample holds a few counts of this clone. The rearrangement joins TRBV6-5 to TRBJ1-6, with D uncertain. V shed 2 bases and J shed 6 bases, with 11 bases lying between them. Germline values: CDR1 MNHEY, CDR2 SVGAGI. The CDR3 covers 15 residues. The CDR3 is CASSYDSRPNSPLHF. Here the CDR3 DNA reads TGTGCCAGCAGTTACGACTCCAGACCTAATTCACCCCTCCACTTT.